The T cell receptor (beta chain) under discussion was sequenced for a study of blood T cells in healthy people across ages. Overall study findings and caveats: Both naive CD4+ cell counts and diversity were greater in long-lived donors than in aged donors. The fall in TCR beta diversity per million T cells was roughly linear with age.

The V gene lost 5 bases and the J gene lost 3 bases, with 17 bases spanning the gap. CDR3 length equals 14 residues. CDR1 and CDR2 (germline): DFQATT, SNEGSKA (reference sequence). A second PCR, run for about 7 to 11 cycles, used a sample-barcoded 5' primer plus a J-beta primer mix. From the 5' RACE reads, TCRdb called clonotypes with MiXCR, one entry per CDR3 protein. Altogether about 720,000 distinct CDR3 sequences are present, approximately 22% being singletons, with the ten largest covering 22%. Healthy Russian Caucasian donors spanned ages about 6 to 100 years. Peripheral blood, about 9.3 milliliters per donor, was collected. On this clonotype itself: What it binds is unknown.

Sequencing used blood. The chain employs TRBV20-1 and TRBJ2-7; D may match TRBD1 or TRBD2 (7 bases each). This clonotype was sampled from a man between 65 and 85 years old in good health. Written as DNA, the CDR3 is TGCAGTGCTGAGGGGGGGACAGTCAGCTACGAGCAGTACTTC. Amino acids: CSAEGGTVSYEQYF.